This T cell receptor (beta chain) is drawn from a study of cytomegalovirus exposure and HLA in healthy donors (dated by TCRdb to 2015 to 2018). Regarding the study in general: According to an earlier analysis of 550 to 700 of the donors, 200 million or so T cells yielded 90 million to 140 million unique TCR beta sequences and around 280 Gb of sequence data. The aim of the study was to test whether cataloging public T cell receptors could identify signatures of past pathogen exposure. In the later analysis, no new phenotypic data were used to find candidate immune exposures; instead, reliance was placed on TCR beta sequences and their occurrence across donors. The T cell repertoires of roughly 660 subjects were profiled by immunosequencing and related to cytomegalovirus serostatus. In a later analysis, previously published TCR beta repertoires from more than 500 donors were re-analyzed and high-resolution HLA genotyping was added so that TCR occurrence patterns could be studied. To decide whether each TCR beta V gene segment behaved as functional or pseudogenic, an earlier analysis of some 580 of the donors relied on high-throughput TCR beta sequencing. A separate validation cohort of roughly 120 different subjects was used in addition to the roughly 670-subject first cohort. Of the 398 genotyped donors, 75% to 85% were placed in the genetic ancestry cluster associated with self-reported Caucasian donors. Both class I and class II loci were covered by HLA typing, at four-digit resolution. Typing coverage differed by locus: A, B, C, DRB1 and DQB1 were typed in roughly 629-640 donors, DQA1 in 500 to 550, DPA1 in nearly 610, and DPB1 in around 490. Genome-wide SNP genotypes for about 65% of the 666 donors were used in a later genetic analysis, which treated that subset as a discovery cohort. Alongside the repertoire data, information on donor age, sex, ethnicity and CMV serostatus was compiled. The study combined high-throughput TCR immunosequencing, statistical association of individual TCRs with disease status, and machine learning to predict cytomegalovirus infection status. Five DR-DQ haplotypes were handled as single units for association and clustering, since linkage in the cohort was strong. All discovery cohort repertoires had been generated on a single sequencing platform. Among some 400 genotyped donors of the cohort, an average of about 220,000 unique TCR beta nucleotide sequences was sequenced per donor, of which 15% to 20% were non-productive. Roughly 290 gigabases of sequencing data and roughly 81 million unique TCR sequences made up an early release that covered 500 to 700 HLA-typed donors. What the authors observed across the whole study: Linkage disequilibrium might explain the correlated functional status among segregating V segments, but an unknown experimental factor could not be excluded. In an earlier analysis of approximately 590 of the donors, most TCR beta V segments appeared in productive rearrangements about 90% or about 30% of the time, broadly matching IMGT annotations. Only TCR beta chains were sequenced in this cohort, and the absence of alpha or paired-chain data limited detectable features. A later genetic analysis reported fewer N-insertions in productive TCRs among donors in an Asian-associated ancestry cluster than the roughly 650-donor mean. In both the original and validation cohorts, the classifier was reported to diagnose cytomegalovirus status with high specificity and sensitivity. The presence/absence analyses assumed that sequencing depth was roughly uniform across donors, and that assumption may not be true. CMV serostatus was the only immune exposure information available for the cohort. Because some donors lacked HLA typing at each locus, the association tests relied only on the typed subset. According to a later analysis, parvovirus B19, influenza, CMV and Epstein-Barr virus appeared linked to several top co-occurrence clusters. Some IMGT-functional V segments, including TRBV6-2 and TRBV6-3, could not be distinguished by the 87-base-pair reads and were therefore excluded. Because counts were too low, approximately 15 rarely observed V segments, including chromosome 9 orphons, were excluded from the earlier analysis of around 590 of the donors. The study gave a list of about 170 TCR beta chains associated with cytomegalovirus. V-gene and J-gene trimming of TCR beta chains was associated with a missense DCLRE1C variant in a later genetic analysis, and the association was replicated in an independent cohort. In a later analysis, the rate of TCR association differed among HLA loci, with DRB1 alleles having the most associated TCRs and HLA-C alleles having the fewest. A later analysis found that HLA-associated TCR beta chains were more clonally expanded and had lower generation probabilities than equally common non-associated chains. The sequencing pipeline was judged likely to have produced a cluster of highly shared sequence variants as a technical artifact. A further reported finding was that TCR beta sequences accurately predicted the HLA-A and HLA-B alleles for most subjects in the first cohort. The authors suggested that the approach could potentially be extended to other disease states and immunological phenotypes. While some public TCRs were present in many individuals, most TCR sequences turned up only very rarely across donors. In vitro tests confirmed that a few of the cytomegalovirus-associated TCR beta chains recognize cytomegalovirus antigens. A later analysis found that most CMV-associated TCR beta chains appeared HLA-restricted, with HLA associations seemingly driven largely by CMV exposure. At a false discovery rate of 0.05, a later analysis linked under 20,000 TCR beta sequences to specific HLA alleles. When HLA alleles, especially DR and DQ, strongly co-occurred, attributing TCR associations to individual alleles was difficult.

The cohort comprised 710 or so healthy bone marrow donors. All cohort members were sampled while nominally healthy, although unrecorded immune exposures were likely present. The donor tested CMV seronegative, placing the donor among the 300 to 400 seronegative members of the cohort. A peripheral blood sample was collected from each donor, and TCR beta sequencing was performed on peripheral blood mononuclear cells. Genomic DNA was extracted from the blood cell samples with the Qiagen DNeasy Blood Extraction Kit. Concerning this clone itself: This clone's antigen is unknown. No much larger clone is present one base from it, and per-base qualities are unavailable.

V gives up 0 bases and J gives up 8 bases, and the segment between their germline ends measures 13 bases. Per the germline V gene, ENHRY is the CDR1 and SYGVKD is the CDR2. The CDR3 runs 14 amino acids, cysteine and phenylalanine included. Left in the record is the CDR3 DNA by itself, 42 bases read in frame from the first base. Libraries were constructed by the immunoSEQ multiplex PCR assay. For the multiplex PCR, a mixture combining 60 forward primers for TCR Vbeta segments and 13 reverse primers for TCR Jbeta segments was used. Amplification of the CDR3 region of rearranged TCR beta genes was performed with a multiplex PCR assay on genomic DNA. On the Illumina HiSeq System, the amplified TCR beta libraries were sequenced as 87-base-pair reads. Turning to the authors' computational methods: Across the roughly 640 repertoires, a later analysis counted about 81 million unique TCR beta chains, 8.5 million to 12 million of which were shared by at least two donors. Raw reads were error-corrected and collapsed into unique sequences with a nearest-neighbor algorithm that merged closely related sequences to remove PCR and sequencing errors. CDR3 sequences were aligned to IMGT reference sequences to assign V, D and J gene segments. For a sequence to be retained, a match of at least six nucleotides was required to both a V gene segment and a J gene segment. A rearrangement counted as productive if the CDR3 had no stop codons and remained in frame with V and J, and every other rearrangement counted as non-productive. Following IMGT convention, CDR3 was defined as the stretch from the second conserved V-encoded cysteine up to the conserved J-encoded phenylalanine. Sequences without an unambiguous match to a single V gene segment were excluded from the earlier analysis of approximately 560 of the donors. An earlier analysis of a few hundred of the donors called V segments functional above 56.7% productive rearrangements and segregating when the between-donor standard deviation exceeded 5%. A statistical classification framework was built to diagnose cytomegalovirus status from the catalog of TCR beta chain sequences. In a later analysis, V and J genes were assigned by comparing TCR nucleotide sequences against IMGT/GENE-DB human TR gene sequences. A later analysis assigned CDR3 sequences and most-parsimonious VDJ recombination scenarios with the TCRdist pipeline. In a later analysis, every TCR beta chain was defined by the combination of its CDR3 amino acid sequence and its V-gene family, and reads without a unique V-gene family were dropped. In a later analysis, 500 to 650 highly shared, low-generation-probability nucleotide sequences were removed to address suspected cross-contamination and a sequencing artifact. In a later analysis, a clonal expansion index for each public chain was calculated from normalized within-repertoire ranks of inferred template counts. In a later analysis, generation probabilities were computed using a VDJ recombination model fitted to out-of-frame rearrangements, and the results were checked against IGoR. In a later analysis, hypergeometric tests were used to score TCR-TCR, TCR-HLA and TCR-CMV co-occurrence, with a repertoire-size bias correction applied to TCR pairs. A later analysis estimated false discovery rates by permuting HLA or CMV assignments 20 times. A later analysis grouped co-occurring TCRs with DBSCAN, adding TCRdist sequence similarity when clustering within HLA-allele-positive subsets. Co-occurrence clustering excluded repertoires with fewer than 30,000 or more than 120,000 public chains, plus five with anomalous nucleotide sharing. Drawn from immuneACCESS, this table holds only the in-frame rearrangements with V and J called that TCRdb kept. Clones are partly lost; checked studies trace under half to an unresolved V gene and leave the rest unexplained. From that table come the V and J calls and clone size; the DNA was used to work out D and trimming. The sample table contains about 79,000 clones; only one count was recorded for about two thirds of them. In total, the top ten clones hold about 7.7% of the sample.

Recombination joined TRBV10-3 with TRBJ1-2; no D gene is confidently identified. The sample comprised PBMCs. This clonotype originated in a man in his 60s in good health and CMV-seronegative. The sequenced DNA is TGTGCCATCAGTGAGTCTCAAGAGGTCTACGGCTACACCTTC. Translated, it gives CAISESQEVYGYTF.